The next 15 T cell receptor beta chains were all read from a single sample in a study of identifying expanded T cells in peripheral blood. TCRdb's table, derived via immunoSEQ multiplex PCR, lists solely in-frame clones and lacks some. Found here are under 70,000 clones, 70% to 90% of them singletons; the top ten hold roughly 4.5%. Material for sequencing was blood. These receptors all stem from a person aged 18 to 70 in good health.

The chain combines TRBV5-5 with TRBJ2-7; D not resolved. V lost 2 bases, J lost 3 bases, and 9 bases lay in between. This CDR3 has 13 residues. Germline CDR1 SGHKS, CDR2 YYEKEE (reference sequence). For the CDR3, the DNA is TGTGCCAGCAGCTTCGGCAGCTACTACGAGCAGTACTTC. Translation: CASSFGSYYEQYF.

The chain employs TRBV11-1 and TRBJ1-5, with a possible D match to TRBD1 (5 bases). Trimming pared 5 bases from V and 5 bases from J, leaving 13 bases between. From germline, CDR1 is SGHAT and CDR2 FQDESV (reference sequence). The CDR3 is 14 residues long. The CDR3 here is CASSNRPGDQPQHF. In DNA, the CDR3 is TGTGCCAGCAGCAACCGCCCGGGGGATCAGCCCCAGCATTTT.

The chain has TRBV27 and TRBJ1-5; TRBD1 might be the D (6 bases). Germline assignment: CDR1 MNHEY and CDR2 SMNVEV (reference sequence). The germline V and J ends were trimmed by 2 bases and 6 bases, with 11 bases remaining between them. The CDR3 contains 14 residues. The CDR3 DNA reads TGTGCCAGCAGTTTAGGGCAGGGGAGTCAGCCCCAGCATTTT. Translated, it gives CASSLGQGSQPQHF.

This clone occurred a few times. The chain combines TRBV7-9 with TRBJ2-7; 11 nucleotides agree with TRBD2. Per germline, CDR1 SEHNR and CDR2 FQNEAQ (reference sequence). CDR3 length equals 17 residues. Trimming at V came to 4 bases and at J to 0 bases, leaving 8 bases not matched to a gene. CDR3 protein: CASSWFGTSGFSYEQYF. For the CDR3, the DNA is TGTGCCAGCAGCTGGTTCGGGACTAGCGGATTCTCCTACGAGCAGTACTTC. Full variable domain (rest looked up from reference TRBV7-9 and TRBJ2-7): DTGVSQNPRHKITKRGQNVTFRCDPISEHNRLYWYRQTLGQGPEFLTYFQNEAQLEKSRLLSDRFSAERPKGSFSTLEIQRTEQGDSAMYLCASSWFGTSGFSYEQYFGPGTRLTVT.

This chain uses TRBV2 with TRBJ1-5; possible D gene TRBD1, 5 bases. CDR1 and CDR2 from the germline V gene are SNHLY and FYNNEI. With 7 bases removed from V and 4 bases from J, the gap between germline ends came to 11 bases. The CDR3 totals 13 residues. The CDR3, as DNA: TGTGCCAGCAAAAGGGACGTTAATCAGCCCCAGCATTTT. The encoded protein is CASKRDVNQPQHF.

This chain joins TRBV27 and TRBJ1-2, with D hard to call. Trimming shortened V by 5 bases and J by 2 bases, and 9 bases separated the two germline ends. CDR1 is MNHEY and CDR2 is SMNVEV in the germline V gene (reference sequence). The CDR3 sequence is 13 residues long. The CDR3, as DNA: TGTGCCAGCAGTCCCCCGGGGAACTATGGCTACACCTTC. Its protein is CASSPPGNYGYTF.

The chain's CDR3 is CASSFVSSGGADTQYF. As DNA, the CDR3 is TGTGCCAGCAGCTTTGTCTCGAGCGGGGGGGCAGATACGCAGTATTTT. This chain connects TRBV5-6 to TRBJ2-3; TRBD2 matches 10 bases. In germline, CDR1 is SGHDT, CDR2 YYEEEE. This CDR3 spans 16 amino acids. The trim removed 2 bases at V and 4 bases at J, leaving 7 bases unmatched.

The genes are TRBV18 and TRBJ1-2; 11 nucleotides agree with TRBD1. The CDR3 is made up of 18 amino acids. CDR1 KGHSH and CDR2 LQKENI come from the germline V gene. After removal of 1 base from V and 0 bases from J, the junction contained 7 bases not matched to a gene. CDR3: CASSPLGQGAPSNYGYTF. The DNA for the CDR3 is TGTGCCAGCTCACCACTTGGACAGGGGGCGCCTTCTAACTATGGCTACACCTTC.

CDR3 in DNA: TGCGCCAGCAGCTTGGATACCCTAGCGGGGGCCTACGAGCAGTACTTC. Protein: CASSLDTLAGAYEQYF. The gene calls are TRBV5-1 and TRBJ2-7; 10 nucleotides match TRBD2. V trimming: 0 bases; J trimming: 2 bases; junction bases outside the gene matches: 5. Germline V CDR1 and CDR2: SGHRS, YFSETQ. This CDR3 region has 16 residues.

The rearrangement joins TRBV7-2 to TRBJ2-1; D might be TRBD1 (5 bases). V dropped 2 bases and J dropped 7 bases, with 15 bases sitting between them. The CDR3 runs to 15 residues. Germline values: CDR1 SGHTA, CDR2 FQGNSA. The CDR3 loop reads CASSLWQGVLNEQFF. The CDR3 DNA follows: TGTGCCAGCAGCTTATGGCAGGGTGTCCTGAATGAGCAGTTCTTC.

CDR3 DNA: TGTGCCAGCAGCGTAGGAGGCAGGTCCTACGAGCAGTACTTC. This encodes CASSVGGRSYEQYF. The chain links TRBV9 to TRBJ2-7; D is undetermined. Trimming shortened V by 0 bases and J by 1 base, and 8 bases separated the two germline ends. CDR1 is SGDLS, CDR2 YYNGEE, per germline. This CDR3 region has 14 residues.

The V gene is TRBV7-3, the J gene TRBJ2-2; D is unresolved. The CDR3 is 14 residues long. V lost 2 bases and J lost 0, with 4 bases in between. Per germline, CDR1 SGHTA and CDR2 FQGTGA. The CDR3 protein is CASSLGANTGELFF. The DNA of the CDR3 is TGTGCCAGCAGCTTAGGAGCGAACACCGGGGAGCTGTTTTTT.

This sequence joins TRBV5-1 and TRBJ1-3; no reliable D call. This CDR3 spans 14 amino acids. Germline values: CDR1 SGHRS, CDR2 YFSETQ. V was cut by 1 base and J by 1 base, with 6 bases left in between. DNA for the CDR3: TGCGCCAGCAGCTTGAAAGCGTCTGGAAACACCATATATTTT. It encodes CASSLKASGNTIYF.

The chain links TRBV7-8 to TRBJ1-3; no definite D call. In germline, CDR1 is SGHVS, CDR2 FQNEAQ. This CDR3 is 16 amino acids long. The V end was cut by 1 base, the J end by 0 bases, with 10 bases between. In DNA form, the CDR3 reads TGTGCCAGCAGCTTAGTTGGAGTAGACTCTGGAAACACCATATATTTT. This codes for CASSLVGVDSGNTIYF.

The genes are TRBV7-2 and TRBJ2-7, with 10 bases aligning to TRBD1. Per germline, CDR1 SGHTA and CDR2 FQGNSA. The CDR3 is 15 residues long. V trimming: 5 bases; J trimming: 6 bases; junction bases outside the gene matches: 10. The CDR3 loop reads CASSLRDRGLGEQYF. The CDR3 nucleotides are TGTGCCAGCAGCCTCCGGGACAGGGGCCTCGGCGAGCAGTACTTC.